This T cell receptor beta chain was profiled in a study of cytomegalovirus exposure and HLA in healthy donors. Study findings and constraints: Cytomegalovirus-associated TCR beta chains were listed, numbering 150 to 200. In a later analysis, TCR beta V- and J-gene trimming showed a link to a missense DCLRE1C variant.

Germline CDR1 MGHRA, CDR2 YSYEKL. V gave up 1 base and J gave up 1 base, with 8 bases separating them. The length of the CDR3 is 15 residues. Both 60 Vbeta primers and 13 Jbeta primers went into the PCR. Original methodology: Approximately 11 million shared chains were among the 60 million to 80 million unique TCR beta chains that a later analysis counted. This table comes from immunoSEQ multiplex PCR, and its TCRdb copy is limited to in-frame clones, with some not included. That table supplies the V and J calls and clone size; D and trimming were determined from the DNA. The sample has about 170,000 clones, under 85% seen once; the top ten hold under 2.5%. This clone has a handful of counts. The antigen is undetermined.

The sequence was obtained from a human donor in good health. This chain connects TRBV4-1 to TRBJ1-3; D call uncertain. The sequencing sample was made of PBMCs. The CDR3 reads CASSQVASSGNTIYF. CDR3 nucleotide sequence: TGCGCCAGCAGCCAAGTCGCCAGTTCTGGAAACACCATATATTTT.